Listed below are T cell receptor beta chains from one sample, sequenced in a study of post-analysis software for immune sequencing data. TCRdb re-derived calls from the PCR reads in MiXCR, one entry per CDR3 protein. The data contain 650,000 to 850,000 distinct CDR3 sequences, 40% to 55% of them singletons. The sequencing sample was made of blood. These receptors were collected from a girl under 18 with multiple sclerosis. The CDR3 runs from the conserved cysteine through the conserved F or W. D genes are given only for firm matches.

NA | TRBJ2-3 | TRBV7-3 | TGTGCCAGCAGCCAGGCGGGGTCCCCAGAGACGCAGTATTTT | CASSQAGSPETQYF
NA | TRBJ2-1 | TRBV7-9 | TGTGCCAGCAAGAACGAGAGCGGGTCCTACAATGAGCAGTTCTTC | CASKNESGSYNEQFF
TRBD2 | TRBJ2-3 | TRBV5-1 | TGCGCCAGCAGATCTAGCGGGGGGGCCGTTGCAGATACGCAGTATTTT | CASRSSGGAVADTQYF
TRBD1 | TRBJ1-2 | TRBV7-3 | TGTGCCAGCAGCTTAACGGGACAGGGCGATGGCTACACCTTC | CASSLTGQGDGYTF
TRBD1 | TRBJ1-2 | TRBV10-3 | TGTGCCATTTCGGGACAGACCTATGGCTACACCTTC | CAISGQTYGYTF
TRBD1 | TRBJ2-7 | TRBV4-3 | TGCGCCAGCAGCCAAGACCGGACAGGGACCTACGAGCAGTACTTC | CASSQDRTGTYEQYF
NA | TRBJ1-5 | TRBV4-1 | TGCGCCAGCAGCCAAGAATCGGGGAATCAGCCCCAGCATTTT | CASSQESGNQPQHF
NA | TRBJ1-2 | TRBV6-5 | TGTGCCAGCAGTTACGCGTCTTATCCAGACTATGGCTACACCTTC | CASSYASYPDYGYTF
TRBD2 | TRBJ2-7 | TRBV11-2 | TGTGCCAGCAGCTTATCCCTACACTTCGGACTAGCGTTAGGCGAGCAGTACTTC | CASSLSLHFGLALGEQYF
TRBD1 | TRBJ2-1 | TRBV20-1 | TGCAGTGCTGAGGACAGGAATTTCTACAATGAGCAGTTCTTC | CSAEDRNFYNEQFF
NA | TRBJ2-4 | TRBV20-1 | TGCAGTGCTAGTATGGGAACCGAGGACTACGAAAACATTCAGTACTTC | CSASMGTEDYENIQYF
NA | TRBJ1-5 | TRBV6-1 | TGTGCCAGCAGTGAAGGTCGAGGGTGGGGTCAGCCCCAGCATTTT | CASSEGRGWGQPQHF
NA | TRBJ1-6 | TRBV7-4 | TGTGCCAGCAGCTTTTCAGGAGGCTCACCCCTCCACTTT | CASSFSGGSPLHF